This T cell receptor (beta chain) was documented in a study of lymphopenia after photon versus proton radiotherapy. Study outcomes and limitations: Authors raise, but do not show, better survival with proton therapy. After lymphocyte nadir, photon-treated repertoires showed oligoclonal expansion, especially CD8+ Temra. Under photons, naive T cells and diversity fell while effector/memory populations rose.

Clones were read by immunoSEQ multiplex PCR, and TCRdb kept only the in-frame ones, dropping some. The table lists some 170,000 clones, approximately 86% of them singletons. Germline values: CDR1 KGHSH, CDR2 LQKENI. The CDR3 is made up of 13 amino acids. V lost 4 bases to trimming and J lost 2 bases, with 8 bases between them. A remark on this clone: Its antigen is unidentified.

Material: peripheral blood, obtained from a patient treated with photon-based radiotherapy. The TCR comes from a man between 45 and 60 years old with gastric cancer. The chain combines TRBV18 with TRBJ1-2; D may be TRBD1 (5 bases). In nucleotides, the CDR3 is TGTGCCAGCTCACTCGACAGAAACTATGGCTACACCTTC. Protein product: CASSLDRNYGYTF.